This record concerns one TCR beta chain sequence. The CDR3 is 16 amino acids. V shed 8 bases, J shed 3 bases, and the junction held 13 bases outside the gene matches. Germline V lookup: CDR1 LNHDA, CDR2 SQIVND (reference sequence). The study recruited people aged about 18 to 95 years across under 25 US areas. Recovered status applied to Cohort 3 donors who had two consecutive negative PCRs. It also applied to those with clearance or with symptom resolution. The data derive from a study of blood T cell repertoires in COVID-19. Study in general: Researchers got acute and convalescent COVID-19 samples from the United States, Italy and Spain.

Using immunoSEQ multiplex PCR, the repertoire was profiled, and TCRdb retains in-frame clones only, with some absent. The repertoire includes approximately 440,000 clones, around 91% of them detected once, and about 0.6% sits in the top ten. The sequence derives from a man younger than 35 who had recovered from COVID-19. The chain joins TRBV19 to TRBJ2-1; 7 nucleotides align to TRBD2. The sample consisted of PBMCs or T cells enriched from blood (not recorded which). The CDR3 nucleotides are TGTGCCAGTTCGGCCCCCGGGACGGGAGGCTACAATGAGCAGTTCTTC. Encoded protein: CASSAPGTGGYNEQFF.